These 3 T cell receptor beta chains came from one sample sequenced in a study of T cell clonality in common variable immunodeficiency. Sequenced by immunoSEQ multiplex PCR; TCRdb stores in-frame clones only, minus some. This repertoire lists about 35,000 clones without singletons; approximately 9.8% sits in the top ten. Sequencing was done on a sample of peripheral blood mononuclear cells. These receptors were obtained from a person between 18 and 69 years old in good health.

This clone came up many times. The read ends 3 residues shy of where the CDR3 ends; the end is completed using the germline J gene. This chain uses TRBV20-1 with TRBJ2-7, with 11 bases that match TRBD1. V dropped 1 base and J dropped 1; count of bases not matched to a gene: 3. Germline CDR1 DFQATT, CDR2 SNEGSKA (reference sequence). The CDR3 loop spans 15 amino acids. The CDR3 DNA, read in part, is TGCAGTGCTAGAGGGGACAGGGGGATTTCCTACGAG. Translated, it gives CSARGDRGISYE. The whole CDR3 protein reads CSARGDRGISYEQYF.

This clone was seen repeatedly, ten times or more. The sequenced fragment ends 3 residues before the CDR3 boundary, so the rest is inferred from the germline J gene. The J gene is TRBJ1-1, the V gene TRBV7-8; TRBD1 agrees at 7 bases. V dropped 5 bases and J dropped 0; count of bases not matched to a gene: 12. Per germline, CDR1 SGHVS and CDR2 FQNEAQ. This CDR3 is 17 amino acids long. CDR3 residues: CASSRGRQGGMNTEAFF. The CDR3 bases that were read are TGTGCCAGCAGCCGCGGGAGGCAGGGGGGTATGAACACTGAA.

This clone was seen at least ten times. The read terminates 3 residues ahead of where the CDR3 ends, so the germline J gene completes it. This chain joins TRBV6-1 and TRBJ2-2; a possible D gene is TRBD1 (5 bases). This CDR3 has 14 residues. Germline values: CDR1 MNHNS, CDR2 SASEGT. Incomplete CDR3 DNA: TGTGCCAGCAGAGAAACGGCAGGGAATGAAAAG. Translation gives CASRETAGNEK. The complete CDR3 protein is CASRETAGNEKLFF.